This TCR beta chain originates from a study of blood T cells in healthy people across ages. Primed by a sample-barcoded 5' primer and a J-beta primer mix, a second PCR proceeded for about 7 to 11 cycles. Each CDR3 protein is one row after TCRdb ran MiXCR on the 5' RACE reads. The sample consists of fewer than 1,000,000 distinct CDR3 sequences, around 50% of them appearing once. The germline V and J ends were trimmed by 1 base and 0 bases, with 9 bases remaining between them. From germline, CDR1 is SGHTA and CDR2 FQGNSA. The CDR3 has 16 amino acids. The chain carries TRBV7-2 and TRBJ2-2; possible D gene TRBD2, 6 bases. This receptor was identified in an elderly man in good health. Input material: blood. This CDR3 reads CASSLEGLANTGELFF. The CDR3 DNA follows: TGTGCCAGCAGCTTAGAGGGACTGGCGAACACCGGGGAGCTGTTTTTT.